A single sample gave rise to the 25 T cell receptor beta chains below, sequenced in a study of control samples from healthy donors and cancer patients. Using immunoSEQ multiplex PCR, the repertoire was profiled, and TCRdb retains in-frame clones only, with some absent. This table has 65,000 to 80,000 clones, roughly 90% appearing once. Sequences were obtained from PBMCs. The receptors were gathered from a woman aged 55-70 years with head and neck cancer.

As DNA, the CDR3 is TGTGCCAGTAGTATACCGGGCTTCAATGAGCAGTTCTTC. Its translation is CASSIPGFNEQFF. The J gene is TRBJ2-1, the V gene TRBV19; D is uncertain. From germline, CDR1 is LNHDA and CDR2 SQIVND (reference sequence). Trimming removed 2 bases from V and 6 bases from J, with 8 bases in between. This CDR3 region has 13 residues. Supplemented by reference TRBV19 and TRBJ2-1, the full variable domain reads DGGITQSPKYLFRKEGQNVTLSCEQNLNHDAMYWYRQDPGQGLRLIYYSQIVNDFQKGDIAEGYSVSREKKESFPLTVTSAQKNPTAFYLCASSIPGFNEQFFGPGTRLTVL.

The CDR3 coding sequence is TGTGCCAGCAGTCACAGGGGTAATGAAAAACTGTTTTTT. Encoded protein: CASSHRGNEKLFF. V usage is TRBV12-3 or TRBV12-4 and J usage is TRBJ1-4; 7 nucleotides match TRBD1. Unmatched junction bases numbered 1, after V lost 5 bases and J lost 4 bases. CDR3 length: 13 amino acids.

The gene calls are TRBV6-2 or TRBV6-3 and TRBJ1-5, with a tentative D call TRBD1 (6 bases). The CDR3 is 14 amino acids. CDR1 MNHEY and CDR2 SVGEGT come from the germline V gene. V lost 2 bases to trimming and J lost 4 bases, with 9 bases between them. CDR3 in DNA: TGTGCCAGCAGTTACCGGGACATTAATCAGCCCCAGCATTTT. Its translation is CASSYRDINQPQHF.

The rearrangement uses TRBV5-1 and TRBJ2-2; 7 bases match TRBD2. The CDR3 covers 15 residues. Germline V gene lookup returns CDR1 SGHRS and CDR2 YFSETQ. Trimming cost V 5 bases and J 2 bases; bases outside gene matches: 6. The CDR3 is CASRLAEVNTGELFF. CDR3 DNA: TGCGCCAGCAGGCTAGCGGAGGTCAACACCGGGGAGCTGTTTTTT.

The V gene is TRBV9, the J gene TRBJ2-5; no firm D call. This CDR3 is built from 17 residues. V lost 0 bases to trimming and J lost 5 bases, with 20 bases between them. CDR1 SGDLS and CDR2 YYNGEE come from the germline V gene. Written as DNA, the CDR3 is TGTGCCAGCAGCGTAGGGTCCGTTGGCTATCCCACGGAGACCCAGTACTTC. Protein: CASSVGSVGYPTETQYF.

The rearrangement joins TRBV6-5 to TRBJ2-5, with 8 bases aligning to TRBD2. The trim removed 7 bases at V and 9 bases at J, leaving 10 bases unmatched. This CDR3 is built from 13 residues. Germline V gives CDR1 MNHEY, CDR2 SVGAGI. The CDR3 coding sequence is TGTGCCAGCAACCAAGCGGGGGATAACCCCCAGTACTTC. Translated, it gives CASNQAGDNPQYF.

J is TRBJ1-2 and V is TRBV7-2, with 7 bases aligning to TRBD1. The V gene end was trimmed by 4 bases and the J gene end by 4 bases; junction bases not matched to a gene: 6. CDR1 is SGHTA, CDR2 FQGNSA, per germline. The CDR3 runs 14 residues. CDR3 bases: TGTGCCAGCAGCTGGGGACAGAAGGGCTATGGCTACACCTTC. The encoded protein is CASSWGQKGYGYTF.

The chain is built from TRBV6-5 and TRBJ1-6; TRBD1 aligns across 7 bases. The V and J ends lost 10 bases and 11 bases, in that order; junction bases with no gene match: 11. The germline CDR1 and CDR2 sequences are MNHEY and SVGAGI. This CDR3 contains 13 residues. The CDR3 DNA is TGTGCCACCCAAAGACAGGGTAGGACACCCCTCCACTTT. Translation gives CATQRQGRTPLHF.

V is TRBV7-2 and J is TRBJ2-2, with D hard to call. The CDR3 length is 14 residues. The germline gives CDR1 SGHTA, CDR2 FQGNSA. Trimming took off 3 bases at V and 1 base at J, with 6 bases between the two ends. The CDR3 sequence is CASSFGVNTGELFF. In DNA, the CDR3 is TGTGCCAGCAGCTTTGGGGTGAACACCGGGGAGCTGTTTTTT.

V usage is TRBV27 and J usage is TRBJ2-3, with D tentatively TRBD1 (6 bases). The germline gives CDR1 MNHEY, CDR2 SMNVEV (reference sequence). Trimming took off 6 bases at V and 5 bases at J, with 12 bases between the two ends. The CDR3 consists of 13 residues. The CDR3 nucleotides read TGTGCCAGCAGGGACAGATCAATAGATACGCAGTATTTT. The encoded protein is CASRDRSIDTQYF.

The J gene is TRBJ2-7, the V gene TRBV7-3; 8 bases align to TRBD2. The CDR3 has 16 amino acids. Per the germline V gene, CDR1 is SGHTA and CDR2 is FQGTGA. With V trimmed by 6 bases and J by 3 bases, 13 bases remained unmatched. CDR3 in DNA: TGTGCCAGCAGGAGCGGGAGCGGGGACGGACTCTACGAGCAGTACTTC. As protein: CASRSGSGDGLYEQYF.

The chain combines TRBV27 with TRBJ2-1; 14 bases map to TRBD2. CDR3 length equals 15 residues. J was trimmed by 9 bases and V by 6 bases; bases with no gene match: 7. Germline CDR1 MNHEY, CDR2 SMNVEV (reference sequence). DNA for the CDR3: TGTGCCAGCAGACCGGGACTAGCGGGAGTTTTTGAGCAGTTCTTC. As protein: CASRPGLAGVFEQFF.

This chain connects TRBV6-6 to TRBJ2-7; D possibly corresponds to TRBD1 (6 bases). The CDR3 covers 12 residues. Trimming took 5 bases from V and 2 from J, leaving 7 bases between them. From germline, CDR1 is MNHNY and CDR2 SVGAGI (reference sequence). The DNA of the CDR3 is TGTGCCAGCAGTGCAGGGGCCTACGAGCAGTACTTC. Encoded protein: CASSAGAYEQYF.

V gene TRBV27 combines with J gene TRBJ2-1; D not certain. The ends were cut back, 2 bases at V and 5 bases at J, with 10 bases in the middle. Germline loops: CDR1 MNHEY, CDR2 SMNVEV (reference sequence). The CDR3 runs 14 residues. For the CDR3, the DNA is TGTGCCAGCAGTTTACCCGACCCAAACAATGAGCAGTTCTTC. Its translation: CASSLPDPNNEQFF.

The chain links TRBV21-1 to TRBJ1-1; TRBD1, the D gene given by the table, was not confirmed from the DNA. TRBV21-1 is a listed pseudogene. The CDR3 totals 13 residues. The CDR3 DNA is TGTGCCAGCAACCGGACAGCGAACACTGAAGCTTTCTTT. It codes for CASNRTANTEAFF.

This clone was recorded only once. The chain employs TRBV5-1 and TRBJ2-7; the match to TRBD1 covers 10 bases. The CDR3 has 13 amino acids. After removal of 3 bases from V and 6 bases from J, the junction contained 3 bases not matched to a gene. Germline CDR1 reads SGHRS; CDR2 reads YFSETQ. In DNA, the CDR3 is TGCGCCAGCAGCTCCGGGACAGGGGCCGAGCAGTACTTC. Its translation: CASSSGTGAEQYF.

The chain combines TRBV5-6 with TRBJ2-5, with a tentative D call TRBD2 (6 bases). Germline assignment: CDR1 SGHDT and CDR2 YYEEEE. The CDR3 is 17 residues long. V was pared by 4 bases and J by 3 bases, with 22 bases between. CDR3 region: CASSQTSSGWGEETQYF. CDR3 bases: TGTGCCAGCAGCCAAACCTCGTCAGGGTGGGGGGAAGAGACCCAGTACTTC.

The J gene is TRBJ1-4, the V gene TRBV29-1; possibly TRBD1 for D (5 bases). This CDR3 spans 13 amino acids. The germline gives CDR1 SQVTM, CDR2 ANQGSEA. Trimming removed 6 bases at V and 4 bases at J, with 12 bases between. The CDR3 sequence is CSVWGSYNEKLFF. The CDR3, as DNA: TGCAGCGTGTGGGGGAGTTATAATGAAAAACTGTTTTTT.

This rearrangement joins TRBV4-3 to TRBJ1-4, with D hard to call. CDR1 is LGHNA and CDR2 is YSLEER in the germline V gene. CDR3 length: 14 residues. The V end lost 3 bases, the J end lost 4 bases, and 9 bases lay between the germline ends. CDR3 in amino acids: CASSHESLNEKLFF. CDR3 sequence (DNA): TGCGCCAGCAGCCACGAATCCCTTAATGAAAAACTGTTTTTT.

This clone appeared once. One junction end disagrees with the germline gene, perhaps due to a read error. V is TRBV27 and J is TRBJ2-3; D is undetermined. CDR1 is MNHEY, CDR2 SMNVEV, per germline (reference sequence). The CDR3 has 13 residues. The CDR3 loop reads CVSSSRSPDTQYF. The DNA for the CDR3 is TGTGTCAGCAGTTCCCGGAGCCCAGATACGCAGTATTTT.

V usage is TRBV29-1 and J usage is TRBJ2-1, with a tentative D call TRBD1 (5 bases). This CDR3 comprises 13 residues. The germline V gene encodes CDR1 SQVTM and CDR2 ANQGSEA. The ends were cut back, 7 bases at V and 13 bases at J, with 23 bases in the middle. CDR3 residues: CSATTDRTSLQFF. The CDR3 region has the DNA TGCAGCGCAACAACTGACAGAACGAGTCTCCAGTTCTTC.

V is TRBV11-3 and J is TRBJ2-1; D call uncertain. This CDR3 has 18 amino acids. Trimming removed 2 bases at V and 0 bases at J, with 17 bases between. The germline CDR1 and CDR2 sequences are SGHNT and YENEEA. CDR3 loop: CASSLIEIWTSSYNEQFF. The CDR3 nucleotides read TGTGCCAGCAGCTTAATAGAAATCTGGACGAGCTCCTACAATGAGCAGTTCTTC.

This chain joins TRBV28 and TRBJ1-6; the D gene is possibly TRBD1 (5 bases). V gave up 6 bases and J gave up 12 bases, with 12 bases separating them. The CDR3 consists of 12 residues. The germline CDR1 and CDR2 sequences are MDHEN and SYDVKM. This chain's CDR3 is CASRSGTVPLHF. CDR3 coding DNA: TGTGCCAGCAGGAGTGGGACGGTACCCCTCCACTTT.

This sequence joins TRBV6-5 and TRBJ1-5; D gene ambiguous. Trimming pared 8 bases from V and 0 bases from J, leaving 11 bases between. In germline, CDR1 is MNHEY, CDR2 SVGAGI. The CDR3 is made up of 14 amino acids. The CDR3 is CASRRGNSNQPQHF. CDR3 bases: TGTGCCAGCCGGCGGGGAAATAGCAATCAGCCCCAGCATTTT.

CDR3 nucleotides: TGTGCCACCAGTGCTGGGATCTCTGGGGCCAACGTCCTGACTTTC. Translated, it gives CATSAGISGANVLTF. The J gene is TRBJ2-6, the V gene TRBV24-1; D unresolved. The V end was cut by 5 bases, the J end by 0 bases, with 7 bases between. The CDR3 runs to 15 residues. Looked up from germline, CDR1 is KGHDR and CDR2 is SFDVKD.